The clone carrying this TCR beta chain was picked up a small number of times. This CDR3 is 17 amino acids long. Germline lookup yields CDR1 SGHTA and CDR2 FQGNSA. V lost 2 bases, J lost 4 bases, and 18 bases lay in between. The source of the sample is a study of blood T cells in healthy people across ages. Every participating donor contributed 8 to 10 milliliters of peripheral blood through a draw. Total RNA extracted from each sample amounted to at least 5 micrograms. A second PCR, run for roughly 7 to 12 cycles, used a sample-barcoded 5' primer plus a J-beta primer mix. In TCRdb, the 5' RACE reads were re-called with MiXCR into one record per CDR3 protein. The sample consists of 500,000 to 550,000 distinct CDR3 sequences, less than 25% of them appearing once. The same data also contributed to another study, on T cells of mothers and their children. From that paper: No clone of persistent microchimeric T cells was detected.

The sequenced sample was blood. The genes are TRBV7-2 and TRBJ2-1; TRBD1 might be the D (5 bases). The receptor was derived from a boy younger than 18 in good health. The CDR3 nucleotides read TGTGCCAGCAGCTTAAGGTCTTGGGGCGCTGGGTACAATGAGCAGTTCTTC. It codes for CASSLRSWGAGYNEQFF.